These 17 T cell receptor beta chains originate from one sample sequenced in a study of blood T cells in healthy people across ages. PCR was performed a second time for roughly 7 to 12 cycles using a sample-barcoded 5' primer and a J-beta primer mix. MiXCR, applied by TCRdb to the 5' RACE reads, yields one record per CDR3 protein. This sample carries about 1.4 million distinct CDR3 sequences, almost 60% of them seen once, and the ten largest clones take under 8.5%. Sequenced: blood. The receptors derive from a man aged 18 to 29 in good health.

V is TRBV7-2 and J is TRBJ2-3, with D possibly being TRBD1 (6 bases). CDR1 and CDR2 (germline): SGHTA, FQGNSA. The CDR3 is 15 amino acids. V was clipped by 4 bases and J by 4 bases, with 15 bases between them. The CDR3 spells CASSSPGTRADTQYF. CDR3 DNA: TGTGCCAGCAGCTCTCCCGGGACAAGGGCAGATACGCAGTATTTT.

The rearrangement uses TRBV7-2 and TRBJ1-1; D unclear. Germline V gene sequence: CDR1 SGHTA, CDR2 FQGNSA. The ends were cut back, 1 base at V and 9 bases at J, with 15 bases in the middle. The CDR3 has 14 residues. The CDR3 reads CASSLGVEGRKAFF. The CDR3 nucleotides are TGTGCCAGCAGCTTAGGAGTCGAGGGTCGGAAAGCTTTCTTT.

The chain carries TRBV7-6 and TRBJ1-6; D unresolved. Germline V gene lookup returns CDR1 SGHVS and CDR2 FNYEAQ. The CDR3 has 14 residues. Between the trimmed V and J ends, which lost 2 bases and 6 bases, there was a span of 8 bases. The CDR3 DNA follows: TGTGCCAGCAGCTTAACGCCACTTAATTCACCCCTCCACTTT. Translated: CASSLTPLNSPLHF.

The rearrangement uses TRBV4-2 and TRBJ1-5, with 8 bases that match TRBD1. The V gene's germline CDR1 is LGHNA and CDR2 YNFKEQ. V lost 2 bases to trimming and J lost 6 bases; unmatched junction nucleotides: 6. The CDR3 consists of 15 residues. The DNA for the CDR3 is TGTGCCAGCAGCCAACTCGGACAGGGCGGTCAGCCCCAGCATTTT. Its translation: CASSQLGQGGQPQHF.

This clonotype was seen a single time. Sequence at one end of the junction differs from germline and may be a read error. V and J are TRBV25-1 and TRBJ1-2; D unclear. CDR3 length equals 10 residues. In germline, CDR1 is MGHDK, CDR2 SYGVNS. The CDR3 coding sequence is TGTGCCAGGCCAAAGTATGGCTACACCTTT. This encodes CARPKYGYTF.

Ten or more counts support this clonotype. The chain is built from TRBV6-5 and TRBJ2-5; perhaps TRBD2 as D (5 bases). The germline V and J ends were trimmed by 2 bases and 11 bases, with 9 bases remaining between them. Germline lookup yields CDR1 MNHEY and CDR2 SVGAGI. This CDR3 region has 11 residues. CDR3 in amino acids: CASSYLGEQYF. CDR3 DNA sequence: TGTGCCAGCAGTTACCTTGGGGAGCAGTACTTC.

The chain carries TRBV12-3 or TRBV12-4 and TRBJ2-7, with D maybe TRBD2 (6 bases). Trimming pared 6 bases from V and 4 bases from J, leaving 13 bases between. This CDR3 is 13 amino acids long. CDR3 region: CASRPAEGYEQYF. In DNA form, the CDR3 reads TGTGCCAGCAGGCCAGCGGAGGGGTACGAGCAGTACTTC.

The chain combines TRBV4-2 with TRBJ2-3, with 7 bases aligning to TRBD2. With V trimmed by 0 bases and J by 4 bases, 7 bases remained unmatched. The germline V gene has CDR1 LGHNA and CDR2 YNFKEQ. The CDR3 is 16 residues long. In nucleotides, the CDR3 is TGTGCCAGCAGCCAAGAAGCCGCTAGCGGATCAGATACGCAGTATTTT. Residues: CASSQEAASGSDTQYF.

This clonotype was observed a few times. The J gene is TRBJ2-5, the V gene TRBV2; the D gene is possibly TRBD2 (5 bases). Germline CDR1 is SNHLY and CDR2 is FYNNEI. The V and J ends lost 2 bases and 0 bases respectively, with 10 bases between them. The CDR3 length is 15 residues. CDR3 sequence: CASSESRVYQETQYF. The CDR3 DNA sequence: TGTGCCAGCAGTGAATCGCGGGTTTACCAAGAGACCCAGTACTTC.

This chain links TRBV7-9 with TRBJ2-3; D unclear. The CDR3 loop spans 12 amino acids. The V gene lost 4 bases and the J gene lost 5 bases, with 7 bases spanning the gap. The germline V gene encodes CDR1 SEHNR and CDR2 FQNEAQ (reference sequence). The chain's CDR3 is CASSSAEDTQYF. The CDR3 DNA is TGTGCCAGCAGCTCCGCAGAAGATACGCAGTATTTT.

The chain employs TRBV29-1 and TRBJ2-1; D is ambiguous. V gave up 0 bases and J gave up 4 bases, with 13 bases separating them. Germline lookup yields CDR1 SQVTM and CDR2 ANQGSEA. The CDR3 length is 15 residues. CDR3 amino acids: CSVEESLTEYNEQFF. The CDR3 nucleotides read TGCAGCGTTGAAGAAAGTCTCACAGAATACAATGAGCAGTTCTTC.

The rearrangement uses TRBV21-1 and TRBJ2-3; the D segment call TRBD2 is taken from the table without a DNA check. TRBV21-1 is classified as a pseudogene. CDR3 length equals 19 residues. The CDR3 nucleotides are TGTGCCAGCAGCAAAGACCGGCTAGCGGGGGGACCTAGCACAGATACGCAGTATTTT. It yields the protein CASSKDRLAGGPSTDTQYF.

The rearrangement joins TRBV4-2 to TRBJ2-3, with unresolved D. Between the trimmed V and J ends, which lost 5 bases and 0 bases, there was a span of 15 bases. The V gene's germline CDR1 is LGHNA and CDR2 YNFKEQ. The CDR3 spans 16 residues. The CDR3 loop is CASSTPDTSSTDTQYF. The DNA for the CDR3 is TGTGCCAGCAGCACACCAGACACCTCTAGCACAGATACGCAGTATTTT.

V gene TRBV27 combines with J gene TRBJ1-6; possible D gene TRBD1, 5 bases. From germline, CDR1 is MNHEY and CDR2 SMNVEV (reference sequence). V lost 3 bases to trimming and J lost 13 bases, with 19 bases between them. The CDR3 totals 15 residues. The CDR3 spells CASSLMGQGFAPLHF. For the CDR3, the DNA is TGTGCCAGCAGTTTGATGGGCCAGGGCTTTGCGCCCCTCCACTTT.

The CDR3 bases are TGTGCCAGCATTAAGACAGGATCAACCTACGAGCAGTACTTC. Translated, it gives CASIKTGSTYEQYF. This sequence joins TRBV25-1 and TRBJ2-7; D is perhaps TRBD1 (6 bases). Germline V CDR1 and CDR2: MGHDK, SYGVNS. Trimming shortened V by 7 bases and J by 2 bases, and 15 bases separated the two germline ends. This CDR3 contains 14 residues.

This clonotype occurred a few times. The chain links TRBV12-3 or TRBV12-4 to TRBJ2-3; D tentatively reads TRBD1 or TRBD2 (5 bases each). This CDR3 contains 14 residues. V was pared by 3 bases and J by 4 bases, with 11 bases between. CDR3 sequence (DNA): TGTGCCAGCAGTTTGGGGCTAGCCCCAGATACGCAGTATTTT. It specifies CASSLGLAPDTQYF.

Worth noting for this clonotype: The junction departs from germline at one end; a sequencing error may be responsible. V usage is TRBV5-1 and J usage is TRBJ2-3, with D perhaps assigned TRBD1 or TRBD2 (5 bases each). The CDR3 is 14 residues long. Germline loops: CDR1 SGHRS, CDR2 YFSETQ. The CDR3 is CASYGTSSTGTQYF. In DNA form, the CDR3 reads TGCGCCAGCTACGGGACGTCCAGCACAGGTACGCAGTATTTT.